Shown below are 11 T cell receptor beta chains from a single sample sequenced in a study of control samples from healthy donors and cancer patients. Produced via immunoSEQ multiplex PCR; TCRdb's table is partial and in-frame only. The repertoire consists of 130,000 to 150,000 clones, with just under 95% occurring once and the leading ten covering 14%. Source material: PBMCs. These receptors were obtained from a man aged 55 to 70 with colorectal cancer.

The chain is built from TRBV27 and TRBJ1-5; unclear D gene. The CDR3 sequence is 15 residues long. Germline loops: CDR1 MNHEY, CDR2 SMNVEV (reference sequence). Trimming left V 5 bases short and J 5 bases short, with 16 bases between. The CDR3 DNA is TGTGCCAGCAGTCTTCTGGCAGGAGCGGATCAGCCCCAGCATTTT. This codes for CASSLLAGADQPQHF.

The chain has TRBV13 and TRBJ2-1, with D perhaps TRBD1 or TRBD2 (6 bases each). Germline loops: CDR1 PRHDT, CDR2 FYEKMQ (reference sequence). The V gene lost 2 bases and the J gene lost 4 bases, with 15 bases spanning the gap. The CDR3 contains 16 residues. CDR3 amino acids: CASSLRPRGGYNEQFF. Written as DNA, the CDR3 is TGTGCCAGCAGCTTACGTCCCAGGGGAGGTTACAATGAGCAGTTCTTC.

This chain uses TRBV2 with TRBJ2-3; 8 positions agree with TRBD1. Per the germline V gene, CDR1 is SNHLY and CDR2 is FYNNEI. The CDR3 length is 15 residues. Losses at the gene ends were 5 bases for V and 1 base for J; bases not matched to a gene: 5. CDR3 in DNA: TGTGCCAGCAGTCAGGGGGCGGTGGGCACAGATACGCAGTATTTT. It specifies CASSQGAVGTDTQYF.

The sample holds one count of this clone. The V call is TRBV12-3 or TRBV12-4, the J call TRBJ2-5; TRBD1 matches at 7 bases. The CDR3 length is 13 residues. The ends lost 7 bases at V and 3 bases at J; junction bases unmatched: 5. The DNA for the CDR3 is TGTGCCAGCATCCTCAGGGGGAAAGAGACCCAGTACTTC. It codes for CASILRGKETQYF.

This clone was picked up one time. The rearrangement links TRBV7-9 to TRBJ2-7; D is unresolved. Germline CDR1 reads SEHNR; CDR2 reads FQNEAQ (reference sequence). The V end lost 5 bases, the J end lost 4 bases, and 24 bases lay between the germline ends. The CDR3 totals 17 residues. The CDR3 here is CASSHVGPQRLLYEQYF. DNA for the CDR3: TGTGCCAGCAGCCACGTTGGGCCCCAGCGCCTATTGTACGAGCAGTACTTC.

The chain combines TRBV4-2 with TRBJ2-3; 11 nucleotides match TRBD2. The germline CDR1 and CDR2 sequences are LGHNA and YNFKEQ. CDR3 size: 18 residues. Germline trimming cut 0 bases from V and 4 bases from J; bases unmatched to any gene: 9. CDR3 DNA: TGTGCCAGCAGCCAAGACGGGACCTTTAGCGGGGGGGCAGATACGCAGTATTTT. It codes for CASSQDGTFSGGADTQYF.

The rearrangement links TRBV5-6 to TRBJ1-2, with D possibly being TRBD1 (5 bases). Germline CDR1 and CDR2: SGHDT and YYEEEE. The CDR3 runs 14 residues. Trimming pared 3 bases from V and 2 bases from J, leaving 11 bases between. In DNA form, the CDR3 reads TGTGCCAGCAGCTGGGCGGGGGGGAACTATGGCTACACCTTC. It specifies CASSWAGGNYGYTF.

A single count supports this clone. V usage is TRBV19 and J usage is TRBJ2-6, with TRBD1 matching 7 bases. Germline trimming cut 6 bases from V and 0 bases from J; bases unmatched to any gene: 5. This CDR3 is 16 amino acids long. CDR1 is LNHDA, CDR2 SQIVND, per germline (reference sequence). The CDR3 spells CASRTGKSSGANVLTF. CDR3 DNA sequence: TGTGCCAGTAGGACAGGGAAAAGCTCTGGGGCCAACGTCCTGACTTTC.

J is TRBJ2-1 and V is TRBV4-2; D is ambiguous. Germline CDR1 and CDR2: LGHNA and YNFKEQ. With 3 bases removed from V and 10 bases from J, the gap between germline ends came to 10 bases. The CDR3 runs 12 residues. The CDR3 DNA sequence: TGTGCCAGCAGCCAGGCCACTGGGGAGCAGTTCTTC. It is translated as CASSQATGEQFF.

The rearrangement uses TRBV7-8 and TRBJ1-5; tentatively, D is TRBD1 (5 bases). Germline lookup yields CDR1 SGHVS and CDR2 FQNEAQ. The ends were cut back, 2 bases at V and 5 bases at J, with 7 bases in the middle. This CDR3 is built from 13 residues. CDR3 nucleotides: TGTGCCAGCAGCTTAATGGGGGATCAGCCCCAGCATTTT. Its protein is CASSLMGDQPQHF.

This chain joins TRBV15 and TRBJ2-6, with 8 positions matching TRBD1. The CDR3 length is 16 residues. Germline CDR1 is LNHNV and CDR2 is YYDKDF (reference sequence). V lost 5 bases and J lost 4; bases outside the gene matches: 7. For the CDR3, the DNA is TGTGCCACCAGCGTCGGACAGGGCGCCGGGGCCAACGTCCTGACTTTC. This codes for CATSVGQGAGANVLTF.